Described below is a single T cell receptor (beta chain) sequence and its context. The antigen this receptor binds is unknown. No much larger clone exists at a distance of one base, and base qualities are not known. Ophthalmopathy patients had moderately to severely active disease, Clinical Activity Score of at least 3, NOSPECS grade of at least 4, and disease duration under 3 months. Patients with other autoimmune diseases, uncontrolled infections, pregnancy or lactation were excluded. Clinical symptoms, serum thyroxine, TRAb, thyroid ultrasound and orbital computed tomography were used for diagnosis. Using Ficoll-Paque density gradient centrifugation, PBMCs were isolated from less than 13 ml of fresh peripheral blood. Total RNA was extracted with Trizol reagent and quality-checked on an Agilent 2100 Bioanalyzer. TCR beta CDR3 regions were amplified from RNA transcripts for repertoire sequencing. HTBI primers and the Qiagen OneStep RT-PCR kit were used in a first-round RT-PCR, which was followed by a second-round multiplex PCR, size selection and purification. Libraries were sequenced paired-end with 100 bp reads on an Illumina HiSeq2000. Processing in the source paper ran as follows. SOAPnuke was used to process the reads, removing any read that contained adapters or uncalled bases, had a mean Phred below 15, or lacked an exact match to the constant primer or identifier. High-quality paired reads were merged with COPE v1.2.5. Unique nucleotide sequences were defined as clonotypes and aligned to IMGT TRB V, D and J references using MiTCR v1.1. The analysis was limited to V-J combinations with a frequency above 0.0001, which together covered 98% to 99.2% of repertoires. For each V-J combination, a TCR clonal expansion and chaos score was defined as F50 clonal expansion divided by the chaos observed in the TCRdist matrix. Features were reduced by Welch's t-statistics and random forest to approximately 12 V-J combinations, which fed a naive Bayes classifier. The similarity between thyroid and blood repertoires was quantified using the Morisita-Horn index. Using fastp at Q25 and MiXCR, TCRdb reprocessed the public reads and kept productive beta chains. Duplicate CDR3 protein sequences are folded into a single record with the most common DNA and genes. These V and J calls are TCRdb output, not the study's own analysis. Within this sample are about 740,000 distinct CDR3 sequences, with roughly 40% of them counted one time only. 44% of the sample rests with the top ten.

This sample is drawn from a study of Graves' ophthalmopathy and Graves' hyperthyroidism (dated by TCRdb to between 2018 and 2020). Concerning the study at large: Peripheral blood was collected at initial diagnosis, prior to any treatment. TCR beta repertoire signatures were used to distinguish Graves' ophthalmopathy from Graves' hyperthyroidism and to predict progression to ophthalmopathy. In total, 135 blood samples were TCR-sequenced: fewer than 50 ophthalmopathy, under 80 hyperthyroidism and roughly 17 hyperthyroidism-to-ophthalmopathy patients. A discovery set of 100 patients (about 45 ophthalmopathy, 57 stable hyperthyroidism) was enrolled to explore V-J signatures distinguishing ophthalmopathy from hyperthyroidism. An independent validation cohort was composed of some 19 hyperthyroidism patients and around 16 patients who later progressed from hyperthyroidism to ophthalmopathy. In about six hyperthyroidism patients, the T-cell repertoire of thyroid tissue was compared with the T-cell repertoire of blood. Following sampling, methimazole starting at 30 mg daily was administered to hyperthyroidism patients, and high-dose intravenous methylprednisolone was administered to ophthalmopathy patients. Summary of the overall study and its limitations: Sample size was not predetermined statistically, and investigators were not blinded to group allocation. In validation, the model predicted ophthalmopathy progression with about 71% sensitivity and 72.22% specificity; roughly eleven predicted patients were CT-confirmed with GO in a median of around 6.5 months. Ophthalmopathy was separated from stable hyperthyroidism by the 13-signature model with about 89% sensitivity and roughly 83% specificity in cross-validation and with 80%/75% in the test set. Most expanded thyroid clonotypes with a frequency above 0.001 also appeared in blood, which suggests that blood repertoires may reflect the immune response in the thyroid.

The source material was peripheral blood. The sequence was collected from an adult man with Graves' ophthalmopathy.

The nucleotide sequence reads as follows: TGTGCCAGCAGGCAGAGGACTAGCGGGGGCGGGGAGCAGTACTTC. Translated, it reads CASRQRTSGGGEQYF. This sequence uses TRBV7-2 and TRBJ2-7, with 13 central nucleotides matching TRBD2. The germline V gene supplies CDR1 SGHTA and CDR2 FQGNSA. There are 15 amino acids in the CDR3, from cysteine to phenylalanine inclusive. Solely the CDR3 DNA is kept, with 45 bases framed from the first base. Trimming removed 6 bases from V and 7 bases from J; the gene matches leave 9 bases unexplained.